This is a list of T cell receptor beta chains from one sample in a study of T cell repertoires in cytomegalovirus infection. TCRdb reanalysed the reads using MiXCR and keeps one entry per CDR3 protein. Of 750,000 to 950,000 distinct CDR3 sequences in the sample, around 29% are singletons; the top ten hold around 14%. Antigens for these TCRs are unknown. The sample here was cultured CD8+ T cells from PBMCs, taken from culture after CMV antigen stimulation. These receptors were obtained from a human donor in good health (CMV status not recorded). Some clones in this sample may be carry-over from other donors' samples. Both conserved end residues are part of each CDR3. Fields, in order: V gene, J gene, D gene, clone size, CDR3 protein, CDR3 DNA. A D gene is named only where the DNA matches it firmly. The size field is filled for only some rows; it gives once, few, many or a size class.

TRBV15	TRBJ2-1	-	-	CATSTGGGEQFF	TGTGCCACCAGCACTGGTGGCGGAGAGCAGTTCTTC
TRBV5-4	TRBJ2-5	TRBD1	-	CASSLGPGRGQQETQYF	TGTGCCAGCAGCTTGGGACCCGGTCGGGGACAGCAAGAGACCCAGTACTTC
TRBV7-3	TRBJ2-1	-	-	CASSLTPEGYNEQFF	TGTGCCAGCAGCTTAACGCCTGAAGGCTACAATGAGCAGTTCTTC
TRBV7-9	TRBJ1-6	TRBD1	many	CASSFPGQGSGNSPLHF	TGTGCCAGCAGCTTCCCGGGACAGGGATCGGGGAATTCACCCCTCCACTTT
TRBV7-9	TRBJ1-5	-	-	CASSEQVSDQPQHF	TGTGCCAGCAGCGAACAGGTATCGGATCAGCCCCAGCATTTT
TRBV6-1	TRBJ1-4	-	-	CASSPREDEKLFF	TGTGCCAGCAGTCCCCGGGAGGATGAAAAACTGTTTTTT
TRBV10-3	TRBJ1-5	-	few	CAISQGTGSNQPQHF	TGTGCCATCAGTCAGGGTACGGGTAGCAATCAGCCCCAGCATTTT
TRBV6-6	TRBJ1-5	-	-	CASSQQDRGYQPQHF	TGTGCCAGCAGTCAACAGGATAGGGGTTATCAGCCCCAGCATTTT
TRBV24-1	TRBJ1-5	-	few	CATSGRGENQQNTYQPQHF	TGTGCCACCAGTGGAAGAGGGGAGAACCAACAAAACACTTATCAGCCCCAGCATTTT
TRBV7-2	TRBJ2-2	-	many	CASSTFDGELFF	TGTGCCAGCAGCACGTTTGACGGGGAGCTGTTTTTT
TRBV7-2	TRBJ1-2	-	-	CASSFSGQTYGYTF	TGTGCCAGCAGCTTCTCTGGACAGACCTATGGCTACACCTTC
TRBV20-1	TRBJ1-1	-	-	CSAPAPLTVNTEAFF	TGCAGTGCTCCCGCCCCACTGACAGTGAACACTGAAGCTTTCTTT
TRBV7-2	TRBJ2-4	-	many	CASSTKRGGNIQYF	TGTGCCAGCAGCACTAAAAGGGGGGGAAACATTCAGTACTTC
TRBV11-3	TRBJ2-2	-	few	CASSLEDLSNTGELFF	TGTGCCAGCAGCTTAGAGGACCTCTCGAACACCGGGGAGCTGTTTTTT
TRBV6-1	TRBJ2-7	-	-	CASSEEGVVYEQYF	TGTGCCAGCAGTGAAGAGGGGGTAGTTTACGAGCAGTACTTC
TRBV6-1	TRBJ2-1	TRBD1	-	CASSEPTGPYNEQFF	TGTGCCAGCAGTGAACCGACAGGGCCCTACAATGAGCAGTTCTTC
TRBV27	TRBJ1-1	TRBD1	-	CASRQGVTTEAFF	TGTGCCAGCAGACAGGGGGTCACCACTGAAGCTTTCTTT
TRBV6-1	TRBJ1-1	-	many	CASNNLGNTEAFF	TGTGCCAGCAACAACTTGGGGAACACTGAAGCTTTCTTT
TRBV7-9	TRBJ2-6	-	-	CASRFTGTSSGANVLTF	TGTGCCAGCAGGTTCACAGGTACCTCCTCTGGGGCCAACGTCCTGACTTTC
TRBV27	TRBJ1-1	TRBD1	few	CASISLTHLQTGDTEAFF	TGTGCCAGCATCTCCCTCACCCATCTTCAGACAGGGGACACTGAAGCTTTCTTT
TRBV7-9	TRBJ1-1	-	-	CASSLSTGSNTEAFF	TGTGCCAGCAGCTTATCGACAGGTTCCAACACTGAAGCTTTCTTT
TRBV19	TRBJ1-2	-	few	CASEIFETGRYGYTF	TGTGCCAGCGAGATATTCGAGACAGGAAGGTATGGCTACACCTTC
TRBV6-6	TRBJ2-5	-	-	CASSIQYF	TGTGCCAGCAGTATTCAGTACTTC
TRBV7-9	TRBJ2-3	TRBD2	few	CASSSTSPGLAGGKSTDTQYF	TGTGCCAGCAGCTCGACATCCCCGGGACTAGCGGGGGGGAAAAGCACAGATACGCAGTATTTT
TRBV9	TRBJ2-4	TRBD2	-	CASSVGLAGNLAKNIQYF	TGTGCCAGCAGCGTAGGACTAGCGGGGAACCTAGCCAAAAACATTCAGTACTTC
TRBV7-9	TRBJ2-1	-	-	CASSLQARLFSYNEQFF	TGTGCCAGCAGCTTACAGGCTCGCCTCTTCTCCTACAATGAGCAGTTCTTC
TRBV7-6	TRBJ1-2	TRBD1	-	CASSYGQGDYGYTF	TGTGCCAGCAGCTACGGACAGGGGGATTATGGCTACACCTTC
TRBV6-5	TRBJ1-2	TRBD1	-	CASSYGPDRDDGYTF	TGTGCCAGCAGTTACGGGCCGGACAGGGACGATGGCTACACCTTC
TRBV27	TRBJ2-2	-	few	CASSPRDLLNTGELFF	TGTGCCAGCAGTCCCAGGGACCTATTGAACACCGGGGAGCTGTTTTTT
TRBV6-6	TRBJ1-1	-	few	CASSATGLAAEAFF	TGTGCCAGCAGCGCTACAGGGTTAGCCGCTGAAGCTTTCTTT
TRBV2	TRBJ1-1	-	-	CASSEVAAAWNTEAFF	TGTGCCAGCAGTGAAGTGGCAGCTGCCTGGAACACTGAAGCTTTCTTT
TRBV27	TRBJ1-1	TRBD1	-	CASAGTDNTEAFF	TGTGCCAGCGCCGGGACAGACAACACTGAAGCTTTCTTT
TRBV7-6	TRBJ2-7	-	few	CASSLAKGYEQYF	TGTGCTAGCAGCTTAGCAAAGGGTTACGAGCAGTACTTC
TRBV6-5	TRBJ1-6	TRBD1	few	CASSHSTGPNSPLHF	TGTGCCAGCAGTCACTCGACAGGGCCGAATTCACCCCTCCACTTT
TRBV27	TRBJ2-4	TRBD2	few	CASSPGGIQYF	TGTGCCAGCAGCCCGGGAGGCATTCAGTACTTC
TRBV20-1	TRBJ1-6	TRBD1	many	CSARDQEYRGSPLHF	TGCAGTGCTAGAGATCAGGAGTACAGGGGCTCACCCCTCCACTTT
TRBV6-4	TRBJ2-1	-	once	CASSEWGPGNEQFF	TGTGCCAGCAGCGAATGGGGGCCGGGAAATGAGCAGTTCTTC
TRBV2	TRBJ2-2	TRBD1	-	CASTTGENTGELFF	TGTGCCAGTACTACAGGGGAGAACACCGGGGAGCTGTTTTTT
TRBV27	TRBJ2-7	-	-	CASSLTGAISYEQYF	TGTGCCAGCAGTTTAACAGGTGCAATCTCCTACGAGCAGTACTTC
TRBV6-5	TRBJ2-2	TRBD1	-	CASSYSTGDGTGELFF	TGTGCCAGCAGTTACTCGACAGGGGATGGCACCGGGGAGCTGTTTTTT
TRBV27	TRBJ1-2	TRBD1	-	CASMGQGSNGYTF	TGTGCCAGTATGGGACAGGGATCTAATGGCTACACCTTC
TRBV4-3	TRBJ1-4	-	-	CASSQGFSLNEKLFF	TGCGCCAGCAGCCAAGGGTTCAGCCTTAATGAAAAACTGTTTTTT
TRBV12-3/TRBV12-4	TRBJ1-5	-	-	CASSSGLWSNQPQHF	TGTGCCAGCAGCTCCGGACTGTGGAGCAATCAGCCCCAGCATTTT
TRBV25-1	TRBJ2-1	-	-	CASSEFFFGAAQIRDSYNEQFF	TGTGCCAGCAGTGAATTTTTTTTTGGAGCCGCCCAAATTAGGGACTCCTACAATGAGCAGTTCTTC
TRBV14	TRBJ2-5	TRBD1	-	CASSPWDRGWGETQYF	TGTGCCAGCAGCCCCTGGGACAGGGGATGGGGAGAGACCCAGTACTTC
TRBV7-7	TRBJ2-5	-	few	CASSLDYGTQETQYF	TGTGCTAGCAGCTTAGATTACGGGACCCAAGAGACCCAGTACTTC
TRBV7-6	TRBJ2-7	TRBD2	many	CASSSPGLAESYEQYF	TGTGCCAGCAGCTCTCCGGGACTAGCGGAGTCCTACGAGCAGTACTTC
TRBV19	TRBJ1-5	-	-	CASRNGDQPQHF	TGTGCCAGTAGGAATGGCGATCAGCCCCAGCATTTT
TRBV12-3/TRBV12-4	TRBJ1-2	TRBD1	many	CASSPDRRDYGYTF	TGTGCCAGCAGTCCGGACAGGCGGGACTATGGCTACACCTTC